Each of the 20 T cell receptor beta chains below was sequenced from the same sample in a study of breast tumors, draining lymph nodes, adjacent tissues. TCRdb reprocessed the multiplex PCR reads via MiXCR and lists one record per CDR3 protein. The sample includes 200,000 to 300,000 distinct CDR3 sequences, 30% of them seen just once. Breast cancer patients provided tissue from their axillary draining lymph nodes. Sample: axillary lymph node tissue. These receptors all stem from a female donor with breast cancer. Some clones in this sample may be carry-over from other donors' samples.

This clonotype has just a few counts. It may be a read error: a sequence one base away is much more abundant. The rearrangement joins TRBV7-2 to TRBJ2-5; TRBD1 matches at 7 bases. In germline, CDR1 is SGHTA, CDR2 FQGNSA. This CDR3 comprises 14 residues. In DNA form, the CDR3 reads TGTGCCAGCAGCTTTGGACAGGTCCAAGGGACCCAGTACTTC. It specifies CASSFGQVQGTQYF.

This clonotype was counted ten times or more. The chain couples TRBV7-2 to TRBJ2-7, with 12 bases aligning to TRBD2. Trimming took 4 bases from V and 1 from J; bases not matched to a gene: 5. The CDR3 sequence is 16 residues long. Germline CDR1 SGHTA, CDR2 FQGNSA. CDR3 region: CASSSWTSGNSYEQYF. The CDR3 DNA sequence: TGTGCCAGCAGCTCCTGGACTAGCGGGAATTCCTACGAGCAGTACTTC.

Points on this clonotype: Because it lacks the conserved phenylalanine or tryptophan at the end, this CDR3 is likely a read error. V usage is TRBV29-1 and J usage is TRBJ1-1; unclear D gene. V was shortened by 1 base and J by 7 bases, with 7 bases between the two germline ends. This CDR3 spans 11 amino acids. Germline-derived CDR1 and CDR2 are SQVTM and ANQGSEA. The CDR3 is CSVEVQIEAFS. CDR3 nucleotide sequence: TGCAGCGTTGAAGTCCAAATTGAAGCTTTCTCT.

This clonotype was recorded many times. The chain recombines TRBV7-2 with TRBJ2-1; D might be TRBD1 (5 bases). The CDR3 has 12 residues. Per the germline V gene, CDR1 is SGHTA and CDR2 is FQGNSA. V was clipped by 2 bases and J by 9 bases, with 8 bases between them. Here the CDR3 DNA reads TGTGCCAGCAGCTTATCTCAGGGTGAGCAGTTCTTC. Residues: CASSLSQGEQFF.

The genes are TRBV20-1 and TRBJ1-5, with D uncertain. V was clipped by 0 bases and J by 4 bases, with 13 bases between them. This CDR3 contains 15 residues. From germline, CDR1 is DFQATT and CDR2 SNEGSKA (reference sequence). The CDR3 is CSARDMPAPNQPQHF. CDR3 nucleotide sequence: TGCAGTGCTAGAGATATGCCCGCCCCAAATCAGCCCCAGCATTTT.

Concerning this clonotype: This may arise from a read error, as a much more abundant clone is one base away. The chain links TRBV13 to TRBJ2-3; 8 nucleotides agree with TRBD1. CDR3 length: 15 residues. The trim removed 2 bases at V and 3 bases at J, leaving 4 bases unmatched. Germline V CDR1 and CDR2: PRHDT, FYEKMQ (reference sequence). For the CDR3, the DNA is TGTGCCAGCAGCTTACCCCAGGGGGCGACAGATACGCAGTATTTT. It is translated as CASSLPQGATDTQYF.

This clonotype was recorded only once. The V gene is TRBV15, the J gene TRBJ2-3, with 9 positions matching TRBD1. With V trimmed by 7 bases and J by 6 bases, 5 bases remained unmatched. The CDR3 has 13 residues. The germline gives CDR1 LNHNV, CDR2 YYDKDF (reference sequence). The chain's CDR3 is CATNDGTGDTQYF. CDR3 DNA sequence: TGTGCCACCAACGACGGGACAGGGGATACGCAGTATTTT. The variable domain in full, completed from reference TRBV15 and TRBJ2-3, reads DAMVIQNPRYQVTQFGKPVTLSCSQTLNHNVMYWYQQKSSQAPKLLFHYYDKDFNNEADTPDNFQSRRPNTSFCFLDIRSPGLGDTAMYLCATNDGTGDTQYFGPGTRLTVL.

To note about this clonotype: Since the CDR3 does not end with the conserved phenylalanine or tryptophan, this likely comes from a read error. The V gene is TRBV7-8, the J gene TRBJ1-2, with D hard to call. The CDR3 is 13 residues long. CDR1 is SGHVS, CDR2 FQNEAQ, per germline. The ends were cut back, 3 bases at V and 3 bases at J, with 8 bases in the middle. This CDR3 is CASSFQIDYGYTS. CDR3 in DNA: TGTGCCAGCAGCTTCCAGATAGACTATGGCTACACCTCC.

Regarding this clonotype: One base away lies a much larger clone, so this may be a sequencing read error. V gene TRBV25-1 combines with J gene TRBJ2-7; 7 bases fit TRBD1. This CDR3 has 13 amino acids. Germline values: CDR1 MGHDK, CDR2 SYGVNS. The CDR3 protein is CVSSIQGVHEQYF. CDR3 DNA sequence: TGTGTCAGCAGCATCCAGGGGGTCCACGAGCAGTACTTC.

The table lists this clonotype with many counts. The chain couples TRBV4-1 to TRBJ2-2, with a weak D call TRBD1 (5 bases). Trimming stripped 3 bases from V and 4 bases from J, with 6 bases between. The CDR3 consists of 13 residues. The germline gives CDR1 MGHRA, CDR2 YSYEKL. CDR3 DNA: TGCGCCAGCAGCCACAGGGTCACCGGGGAGCTGTTTTTT. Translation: CASSHRVTGELFF.

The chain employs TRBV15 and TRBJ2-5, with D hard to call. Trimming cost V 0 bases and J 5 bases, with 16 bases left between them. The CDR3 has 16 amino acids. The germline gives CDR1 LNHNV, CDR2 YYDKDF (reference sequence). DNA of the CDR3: TGTGCCACCAGCAGAGATACAGCAGGCGCTATGGAGACCCAGTACTTC. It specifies CATSRDTAGAMETQYF.

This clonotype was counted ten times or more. The CDR3 nucleotides read TGTGCCAGCAGCCCCGGGACAGGGGGCAACAGTCAGTTCTTC. Protein product: CASSPGTGGNSQFF. The chain recombines TRBV6-6 with TRBJ2-1, with 12 bases that match TRBD1. Germline-derived CDR1 and CDR2 are MNHNY and SVGAGI (reference sequence). CDR3 length: 14 residues. Trimming removed 6 bases from V and 13 bases from J; junction bases left unmatched: 10.

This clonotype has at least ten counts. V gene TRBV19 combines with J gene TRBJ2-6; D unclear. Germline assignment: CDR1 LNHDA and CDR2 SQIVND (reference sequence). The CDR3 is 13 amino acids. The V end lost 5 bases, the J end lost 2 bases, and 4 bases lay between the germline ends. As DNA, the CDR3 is TGTGCCAGTAGTGTTCCTGGGGCCAACGTCCTGACTTTC. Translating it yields CASSVPGANVLTF.

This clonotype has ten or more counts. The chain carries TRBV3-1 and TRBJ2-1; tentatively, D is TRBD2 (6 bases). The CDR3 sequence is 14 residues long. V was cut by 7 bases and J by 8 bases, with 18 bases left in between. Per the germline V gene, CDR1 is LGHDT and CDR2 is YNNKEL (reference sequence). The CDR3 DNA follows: TGTGCCAGCACGGACTACCGAGTACCCGATGAGCAGTTCTTC. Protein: CASTDYRVPDEQFF.

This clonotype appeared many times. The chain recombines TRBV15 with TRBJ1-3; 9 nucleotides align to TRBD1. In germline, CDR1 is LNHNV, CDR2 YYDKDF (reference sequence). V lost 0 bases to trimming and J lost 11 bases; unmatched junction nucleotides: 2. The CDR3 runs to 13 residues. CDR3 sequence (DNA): TGTGCCACCAGCAGAGACGGACAGGGGTCCATATATTTT. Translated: CATSRDGQGSIYF.

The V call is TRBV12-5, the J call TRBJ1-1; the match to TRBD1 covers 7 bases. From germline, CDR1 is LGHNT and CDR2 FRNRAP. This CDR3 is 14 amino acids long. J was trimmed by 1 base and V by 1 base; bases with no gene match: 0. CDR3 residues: CASGLGTGNTEAFF. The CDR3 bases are TGTGCTAGTGGTTTGGGGACAGGGAACACTGAAGCTTTCTTT.

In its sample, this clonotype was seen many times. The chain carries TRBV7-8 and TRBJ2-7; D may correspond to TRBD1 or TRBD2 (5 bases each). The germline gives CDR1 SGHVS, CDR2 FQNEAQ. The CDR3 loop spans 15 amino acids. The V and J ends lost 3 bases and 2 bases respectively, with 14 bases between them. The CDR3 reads CASSFSGTPTYEQYF. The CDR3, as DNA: TGTGCCAGCAGCTTTTCCGGGACCCCAACCTACGAGCAGTACTTC.

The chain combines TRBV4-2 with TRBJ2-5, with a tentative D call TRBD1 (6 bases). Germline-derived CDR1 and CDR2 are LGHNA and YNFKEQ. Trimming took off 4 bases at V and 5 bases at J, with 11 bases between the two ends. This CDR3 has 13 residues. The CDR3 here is CASSPTGLETQYF. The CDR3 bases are TGTGCCAGCAGCCCCACAGGGCTGGAGACCCAGTACTTC.

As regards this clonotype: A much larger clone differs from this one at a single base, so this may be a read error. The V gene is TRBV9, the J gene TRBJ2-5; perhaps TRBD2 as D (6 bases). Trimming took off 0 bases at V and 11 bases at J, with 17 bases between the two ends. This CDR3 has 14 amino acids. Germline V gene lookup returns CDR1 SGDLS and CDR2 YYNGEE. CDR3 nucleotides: TGTGCCAGCAGCGTAGCTAGGGCCGGGGGTGAGCAGTACTTC. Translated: CASSVARAGGEQYF.

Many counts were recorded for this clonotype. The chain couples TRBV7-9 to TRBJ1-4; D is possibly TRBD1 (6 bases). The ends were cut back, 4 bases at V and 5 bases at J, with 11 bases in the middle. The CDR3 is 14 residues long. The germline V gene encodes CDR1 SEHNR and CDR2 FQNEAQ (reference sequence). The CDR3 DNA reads TGTGCCAGCAGCTCGGACAGAGTAAATGAAAAACTGTTTTTT. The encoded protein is CASSSDRVNEKLFF.